This TCR beta chain was obtained from a study of blood T cell repertoires in COVID-19. TCRdb's table, derived via immunoSEQ multiplex PCR, lists solely in-frame clones and lacks some. Of 100,000 or so clones in the sample, approximately 75% were seen once. Germline V gives CDR1 LNHDA, CDR2 SQIVND (reference sequence). The CDR3 has 17 residues. J lost 4 bases, V lost 4 bases, and 13 bases had no gene match. This clone was observed at least ten times. The TCR sequence derives from an elderly woman with acute or convalescent COVID-19. Sequenced: peripheral blood. The V gene is TRBV19, the J gene TRBJ1-1; 9 nucleotides match TRBD1. The CDR3 nucleotides read TGTGCCAGTAGTAAAACCGGGACAGGGCTTCGGGGCACTGAAGCTTTCTTT. Residues: CASSKTGTGLRGTEAFF.